These 29 T cell receptor beta chains were all obtained from the same sample, sequenced in a study of early T cells in non-severe SARS-CoV-2 infection. Each CDR3 protein gets one entry after TCRdb re-called the 5' RACE reads with MiXCR. The sample has tens of thousands of distinct CDR3 sequences, about 12% seen once. Sequenced: whole blood. These receptors were collected from an adult who was a healthcare worker with PCR-confirmed SARS-CoV-2 infection or an uninfected control (not recorded which).

This clonotype was recorded a few times. The chain recombines TRBV4-2 with TRBJ2-3, with 9 bases fitting TRBD2. Unmatched junction bases numbered 8, after V lost 0 bases and J lost 4 bases. The CDR3 totals 17 residues. Germline CDR1 LGHNA, CDR2 YNFKEQ. The CDR3 sequence is CASSQETLAGWADTQYF. In nucleotides, the CDR3 is TGTGCCAGCAGCCAAGAAACGCTAGCGGGATGGGCAGATACGCAGTATTTT.

The rearrangement uses TRBV28 and TRBJ2-7; TRBD1 agrees at 8 bases. V lost 1 base to trimming and J lost 3 bases; unmatched junction nucleotides: 8. Germline V gives CDR1 MDHEN, CDR2 SYDVKM. The CDR3 has 16 amino acids. CDR3 protein: CASSLFRAGGLYEQYF. CDR3 nucleotides: TGTGCCAGCAGTTTATTCCGGGCAGGGGGCCTCTACGAGCAGTACTTC.

This clonotype was seen a handful of times. It is unclear where the CDR3 begins or ends on the DNA, so no DNA is shown, and the CDR3 is as TCRdb lists it. The V call is TRBV6-2 or TRBV6-3, the J call TRBJ2-1; the D segment call TRBD2 is taken from the table without a DNA check. Inclusive of both ends, the CDR3 amounts to 19 amino acids. Germline loops: CDR1 MNHEY, CDR2 SVGEGT. CDR3 sequence: CASSYSTVGPGISGREEFF.

This clonotype was observed a few times. The chain combines TRBV2 with TRBJ1-1; TRBD1 is a possible D gene (6 bases). The CDR3 consists of 15 residues. Germline loops: CDR1 SNHLY, CDR2 FYNNEI. V was clipped by 2 bases and J by 1 base, with 11 bases between them. CDR3: CASSERGGANTEAFF. DNA of the CDR3: TGTGCCAGCAGTGAACGAGGGGGGGCGAACACTGAAGCTTTCTTT.

This clonotype was seen many times. This chain connects TRBV7-9 to TRBJ1-2; 8 nucleotides align to TRBD1. J lost 5 bases, V lost 6 bases, and 8 bases had no gene match. The CDR3 loop spans 14 amino acids. Looked up from germline, CDR1 is SEHNR and CDR2 is FQNEAQ (reference sequence). The CDR3 loop reads CASSRSRGPYGYTF. In DNA, the CDR3 is TGTGCCAGCAGTCGAAGCAGGGGGCCGTATGGCTACACCTTC. The full variable domain, with the rest looked up from reference TRBV7-9 and TRBJ1-2, is DTGVSQNPRHKITKRGQNVTFRCDPISEHNRLYWYRQTLGQGPEFLTYFQNEAQLEKSRLLSDRFSAERPKGSFSTLEIQRTEQGDSAMYLCASSRSRGPYGYTFGSGTRLTVV.

This clonotype was observed a handful of times. The V and J genes are TRBV6-1 and TRBJ2-1; unclear D gene. The CDR3 has 12 amino acids. Germline CDR1 is MNHNS and CDR2 is SASEGT. The ends were cut back, 7 bases at V and 0 bases at J, with 4 bases in the middle. The CDR3 spells CASISSYNEQFF. DNA for the CDR3: TGTGCCAGCATCAGCTCCTACAATGAGCAGTTCTTC.

The chain is built from TRBV7-9 and TRBJ2-1, with no clear D. With 5 bases removed from V and 1 base from J, the gap between germline ends came to 15 bases. The CDR3 sequence is 16 residues long. Per the germline V gene, CDR1 is SEHNR and CDR2 is FQNEAQ (reference sequence). The CDR3 DNA is TGTGCCAGCAGCGGTGGGTTCCCTTTTTCCTACAATGAGCAGTTCTTC. This encodes CASSGGFPFSYNEQFF. The full variable domain, with the rest looked up from reference TRBV7-9 and TRBJ2-1, is DTGVSQNPRHKITKRGQNVTFRCDPISEHNRLYWYRQTLGQGPEFLTYFQNEAQLEKSRLLSDRFSAERPKGSFSTLEIQRTEQGDSAMYLCASSGGFPFSYNEQFFGPGTRLTVL.

This rearrangement joins TRBV7-8 to TRBJ2-2; D is possibly TRBD2 (6 bases). This CDR3 contains 16 residues. Between the trimmed V and J ends, which lost 4 bases and 0 bases, there was a span of 12 bases. CDR1 is SGHVS, CDR2 FQNEAQ, per germline. In nucleotides, the CDR3 is TGTGCCAGCAGCTCCCTTTGGAGGGCGAACACCGGGGAGCTGTTTTTT. Translated, it gives CASSSLWRANTGELFF.

Worth noting for this clonotype: A much bigger clone sits one base away, suggesting this may be a read error. The J gene is TRBJ2-1, the V gene TRBV11-2; D not resolved. With 0 bases removed from V and 5 bases from J, the gap between germline ends came to 2 bases. The CDR3 extends over 12 amino acids. The germline gives CDR1 SGHAT, CDR2 FQNNGV. The CDR3 nucleotides read TGTGCCAGCAGCTTAGAACACAATGAGCAGTTCTTC. It is translated as CASSLEHNEQFF.

This clonotype turned up a few times. The V call is TRBV9, the J call TRBJ2-4; D remains unclear. V shed 4 bases and J shed 5 bases, with 13 bases lying between them. This CDR3 contains 14 residues. Per the germline V gene, CDR1 is SGDLS and CDR2 is YYNGEE. CDR3 sequence: CASSPLTSQNIQYF. The CDR3 DNA reads TGTGCCAGCAGCCCGTTAACGTCCCAAAACATTCAGTACTTC.

V usage is TRBV20-1 and J usage is TRBJ2-3, with D unresolved. The germline gives CDR1 DFQATT, CDR2 SNEGSKA (reference sequence). V dropped 3 bases and J dropped 1 base, with 8 bases sitting between them. This CDR3 region has 13 residues. CDR3 amino acids: CSASDWGTDTQYF. The DNA of the CDR3 is TGCAGTGCTAGCGACTGGGGCACAGATACGCAGTATTTT.

This clonotype occurred a few times. This chain connects TRBV5-1 to TRBJ2-7, with 13 bases aligning to TRBD2. The ends lost 2 bases at V and 5 bases at J; junction bases unmatched: 7. CDR1 and CDR2 from the germline V gene are SGHRS and YFSETQ. This CDR3 is built from 16 residues. DNA of the CDR3: TGCGCCAGCAGCTTAGCCGGGACTAGCGGGGTTAACGAGCAGTACTTC. This translates into CASSLAGTSGVNEQYF.

This clonotype turned up a few times. This rearrangement joins TRBV3-1 to TRBJ2-6; TRBD1 agrees at 7 bases. This CDR3 is built from 15 residues. Germline trimming cut 4 bases from V and 2 bases from J; bases unmatched to any gene: 2. Germline lookup yields CDR1 LGHDT and CDR2 YNNKEL (reference sequence). The CDR3 region has the DNA TGTGCCAGCAGCCCCAGGGGGACTGGGGCCAACGTCCTGACTTTC. As protein: CASSPRGTGANVLTF.

The gene calls are TRBV7-4 and TRBJ1-1, with TRBD1 as a possible D gene (6 bases). The germline gives CDR1 SGHVT, CDR2 SQSDAQ. V was trimmed by 2 bases and J by 5 bases, leaving 15 bases between them. This CDR3 is built from 15 residues. This CDR3 reads CASSLSGGPETEAFF. The CDR3 nucleotides are TGTGCCAGCAGCTTATCCGGGGGGCCGGAGACTGAAGCTTTCTTT.

The gene calls are TRBV7-2 and TRBJ1-1; no definite D call. The V end lost 7 bases, the J end lost 6 bases, and 24 bases lay between the germline ends. The V gene's germline CDR1 is SGHTA and CDR2 FQGNSA. The CDR3 length is 16 residues. Written as DNA, the CDR3 is TGTGCCAGCAACAAAAGGGCAGGATCAAGGAGGGCTGAAGCTTTCTTT. This codes for CASNKRAGSRRAEAFF.

A few counts support this clonotype. This rearrangement joins TRBV25-1 to TRBJ2-7; D possibly uses TRBD1 or TRBD2 (5 bases each). Trimming left V 4 bases short and J 0 bases short, with 10 bases between. Germline V gives CDR1 MGHDK, CDR2 SYGVNS. The CDR3 length is 14 residues. The CDR3 sequence is CASSGDGSSYEQYF. DNA for the CDR3: TGTGCCAGCAGTGGGGACGGCAGCTCCTACGAGCAGTACTTC.

The rearrangement links TRBV7-6 to TRBJ2-3; 10 bases are shared with TRBD2. V gave up 4 bases and J gave up 5 bases; unmatched junction bases: 12. The CDR3 is 17 amino acids. The V gene's germline CDR1 is SGHVS and CDR2 FNYEAQ. The CDR3 protein is CASSSLLAGEDLDTQYF. In DNA, the CDR3 is TGTGCCAGCAGCTCTTTGCTAGCGGGAGAAGATTTAGATACGCAGTATTTT.

This clonotype was seen repeatedly, ten times or more. This CDR3 reads CSAIQPGSYEQYF. As DNA, the CDR3 is TGCAGTGCCATCCAGCCGGGCTCTTACGAGCAGTACTTC. The gene calls are TRBV20-1 and TRBJ2-7; the D is unclear. Germline V gives CDR1 DFQATT, CDR2 SNEGSKA (reference sequence). CDR3 length equals 13 residues. Trimming took off 6 bases at V and 4 bases at J, with 16 bases between the two ends.

The chain couples TRBV27 to TRBJ1-6; D gene ambiguous. The germline V gene encodes CDR1 MNHEY and CDR2 SMNVEV (reference sequence). With 6 bases removed from V and 0 bases from J, the gap between germline ends came to 6 bases. This CDR3 spans 14 amino acids. In DNA form, the CDR3 reads TGTGCCAGCAGAATTGGCTCCTATAATTCACCCCTCCACTTT. Translated, it gives CASRIGSYNSPLHF.

In its sample, this clonotype was seen a few times. This chain uses TRBV7-9 with TRBJ2-7; D gene unclear. This CDR3 region has 14 residues. Trimming pared 5 bases from V and 0 bases from J, leaving 11 bases between. Looked up from germline, CDR1 is SEHNR and CDR2 is FQNEAQ (reference sequence). CDR3 nucleotides: TGTGCCAGCAGCCCCGACTTGAGCTCCTACGAGCAGTACTTC. Translated: CASSPDLSSYEQYF.

This clonotype occurred a few times. The chain carries TRBV5-4 and TRBJ2-2; 11 nucleotides align to TRBD2. CDR3 length: 18 residues. Germline V CDR1 and CDR2: SGHNT, YYREEE (reference sequence). The DNA of the CDR3 is TGTGTCTCTGGGGGTGGGACTAGCGGATCGATCAACACCGGGGAGCTGTTTTTT. This codes for CVSGGGTSGSINTGELFF.

The rearrangement links TRBV11-3 to TRBJ2-5, with 10 bases matching TRBD1. Germline V CDR1 and CDR2: SGHNT, YENEEA. The CDR3 is made up of 14 amino acids. The J segment lost 7 bases and the V segment lost 3 bases, leaving 5 bases of the junction unmatched. CDR3 amino acids: CASSFGGDRGTQYF. CDR3 bases: TGTGCCAGCAGCTTTGGAGGGGACAGGGGGACCCAGTACTTC.

In this sample, this clonotype turned up a few times. This chain uses TRBV9 with TRBJ1-5, with 7 bases aligning to TRBD1. The germline gives CDR1 SGDLS, CDR2 YYNGEE. J lost 4 bases, V lost 0 bases, and 4 bases had no gene match. The CDR3 loop spans 15 amino acids. The CDR3: CASSVDPGGNQPQHF. The CDR3, as DNA: TGTGCCAGCAGCGTAGATCCAGGGGGGAATCAGCCCCAGCATTTT.

The J gene is TRBJ1-2, the V gene TRBV10-3; D gene ambiguous. Germline CDR1 ENHRY, CDR2 SYGVKD. The V end was cut by 0 bases, the J end by 7 bases, with 12 bases between. This CDR3 spans 14 amino acids. The CDR3 region is CAISESVLPSGYTF. The CDR3 bases are TGTGCCATCAGTGAGTCGGTACTCCCCTCTGGCTACACCTTC.

The table lists this clonotype with many counts. This chain joins TRBV29-1 and TRBJ2-1; D is uncertain. Germline V gene sequence: CDR1 SQVTM, CDR2 ANQGSEA. The CDR3 runs 14 residues. Trimming took off 7 bases at V and 0 bases at J, with 13 bases between the two ends. In nucleotides, the CDR3 is TGCAGCGCCCACTCGTGGAGCTCCTACAATGAGCAGTTCTTC. It yields the protein CSAHSWSSYNEQFF.

This rearrangement joins TRBV30 to TRBJ2-1; D gene unclear. CDR3 length: 11 amino acids. The germline V gene encodes CDR1 GTSNPN and CDR2 SVGIG (reference sequence). The V and J ends lost 0 bases and 8 bases respectively, with 5 bases between them. CDR3: CAWSVLDEQFF. Here the CDR3 DNA reads TGTGCCTGGAGTGTACTCGATGAGCAGTTCTTC.

This clonotype occurred a few times. The genes are TRBV12-3 or TRBV12-4 and TRBJ1-2, with 9 positions matching TRBD1. CDR3 length: 15 amino acids. J lost 2 bases, V lost 5 bases, and 6 bases had no gene match. The CDR3 sequence: CASSPQGAGNYGYTF. For the CDR3, the DNA is TGTGCCAGCAGTCCACAGGGGGCGGGAAACTATGGCTACACCTTC.

The rearrangement joins TRBV3-1 to TRBJ2-1; 11 bases match TRBD2. This CDR3 has 19 residues. Germline V gene data show CDR1 as LGHDT and CDR2 as YNNKEL (reference sequence). With 1 base clipped from V and 0 bases from J, the junction kept 8 bases outside the gene matches. CDR3 in DNA: TGTGCCAGCAGCCAAGTGGGACTAGCGGAGGACCTCTCCTACAATGAGCAGTTCTTC. Its protein product is CASSQVGLAEDLSYNEQFF.

This clonotype came up a few times. This chain links TRBV4-1 with TRBJ2-1, with TRBD1 matching 10 bases. CDR3 length: 15 amino acids. V gave up 4 bases and J gave up 6 bases; unmatched junction bases: 6. Germline CDR1 MGHRA, CDR2 YSYEKL. CDR3 amino acids: CASSPGQGMVNEQFF. CDR3 bases: TGCGCCAGCAGCCCGGGACAGGGGATGGTCAATGAGCAGTTCTTC.